This T cell receptor (beta chain) was captured in a study of blood T cell repertoires in COVID-19. Across the whole study: Collection of acute and convalescent COVID-19 samples took place in the United States, Italy and Spain. T cells, B-cell-depleted T cells, or PBMCs provided the cDNA or gDNA that served as material.

The CDR3 covers 17 residues. The ends lost 2 bases at V and 1 base at J; junction bases unmatched: 9. CDR1 and CDR2 from the germline V gene are SGDLS and YYNGEE. Per the original data handling: Estimation of nucleated cell counts was performed using reference gene primer amplification. TCRdb's copy holds only in-frame clones and misses some; the assay was immunoSEQ multiplex PCR. V, J and clone size are taken as reported in that table, and D and trimming were inferred from the DNA itself. The sample holds 75,000 to 100,000 clones; approximately 87% are singletons and the top ten take roughly 14%. This sequence was found in a human donor in a cohort sampled during active COVID-19. The chain joins TRBV9 to TRBJ1-2, with 9 bases fitting TRBD1. The sequenced material came from peripheral blood. The CDR3 loop reads CASSVRDRENGNYGYTF. The DNA of the CDR3 is TGTGCCAGCAGCGTCCGGGACAGGGAAAACGGTAACTATGGCTACACCTTC.